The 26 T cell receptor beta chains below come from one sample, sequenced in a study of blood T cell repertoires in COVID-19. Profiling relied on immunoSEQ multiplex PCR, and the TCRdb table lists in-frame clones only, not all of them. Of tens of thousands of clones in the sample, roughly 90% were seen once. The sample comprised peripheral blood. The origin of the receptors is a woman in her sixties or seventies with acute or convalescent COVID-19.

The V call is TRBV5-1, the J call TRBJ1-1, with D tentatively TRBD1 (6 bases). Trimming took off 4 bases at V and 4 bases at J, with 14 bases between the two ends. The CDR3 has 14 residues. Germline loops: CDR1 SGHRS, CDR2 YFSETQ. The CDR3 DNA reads TGCGCCAGCAGCCCTACGACAGGAGGCACTGAAGCTTTCTTT. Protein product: CASSPTTGGTEAFF.

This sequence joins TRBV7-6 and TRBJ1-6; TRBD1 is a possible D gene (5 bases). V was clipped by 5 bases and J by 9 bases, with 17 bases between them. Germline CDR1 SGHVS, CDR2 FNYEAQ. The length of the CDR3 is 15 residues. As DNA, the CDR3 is TGTGCCAGCAGCCCCACGCAGGGAGGAAGTTCACCCCTCCACTTT. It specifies CASSPTQGGSSPLHF.

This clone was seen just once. For the CDR3, the DNA is TGTGCCAGCAGCTTATTAACTAGCGACTACAATGAGCAGTTCTTC. This encodes CASSLLTSDYNEQFF. The chain links TRBV7-9 to TRBJ2-1; 7 bases line up with TRBD2. Germline lookup yields CDR1 SEHNR and CDR2 FQNEAQ (reference sequence). The CDR3 has 15 amino acids. V lost 2 bases to trimming and J lost 3 bases; unmatched junction nucleotides: 4.

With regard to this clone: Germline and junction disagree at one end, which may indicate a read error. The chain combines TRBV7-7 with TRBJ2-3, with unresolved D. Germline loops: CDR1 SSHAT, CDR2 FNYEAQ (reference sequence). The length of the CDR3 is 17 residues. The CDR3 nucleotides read TGTGCTAGCAGCTTCTGGTCCACGGGTACTAGCACAGATACGCAGTATTTT. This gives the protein CASSFWSTGTSTDTQYF.

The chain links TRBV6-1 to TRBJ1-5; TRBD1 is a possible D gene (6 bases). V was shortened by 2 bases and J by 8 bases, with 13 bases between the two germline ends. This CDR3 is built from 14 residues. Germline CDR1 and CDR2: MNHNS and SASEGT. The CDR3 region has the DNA TGTGCCAGCAGTGAACAGGGGAATAACAAGCCCCAGCATTTT. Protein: CASSEQGNNKPQHF.

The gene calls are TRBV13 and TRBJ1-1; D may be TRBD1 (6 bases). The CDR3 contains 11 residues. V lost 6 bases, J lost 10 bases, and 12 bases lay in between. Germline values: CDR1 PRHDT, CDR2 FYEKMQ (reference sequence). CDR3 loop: CASRKGVGAFF. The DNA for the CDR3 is TGTGCCAGCAGAAAGGGGGTGGGAGCTTTCTTT.

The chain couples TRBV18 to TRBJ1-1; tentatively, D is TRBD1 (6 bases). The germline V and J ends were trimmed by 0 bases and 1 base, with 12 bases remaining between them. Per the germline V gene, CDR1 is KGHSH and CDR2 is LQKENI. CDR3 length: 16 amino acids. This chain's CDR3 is CASSPPSRQENTEAFF. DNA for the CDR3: TGTGCCAGCTCACCACCGTCTCGACAGGAGAACACTGAAGCTTTCTTT.

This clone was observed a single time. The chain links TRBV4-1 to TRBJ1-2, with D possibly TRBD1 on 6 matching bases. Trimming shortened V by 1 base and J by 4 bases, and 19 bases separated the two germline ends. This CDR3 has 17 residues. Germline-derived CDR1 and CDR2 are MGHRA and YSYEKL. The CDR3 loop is CASSQAENRVLSYGYTF. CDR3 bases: TGCGCCAGCAGCCAAGCCGAAAACAGGGTTCTTTCCTATGGCTACACCTTC.

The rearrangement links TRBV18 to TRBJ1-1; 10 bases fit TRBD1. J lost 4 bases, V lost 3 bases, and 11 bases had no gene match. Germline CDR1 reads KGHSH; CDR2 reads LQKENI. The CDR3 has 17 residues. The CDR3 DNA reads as TGTGCCAGCTCACCCGGTCCCGGGACAGGGGCCGGCACTGAAGCTTTCTTT. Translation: CASSPGPGTGAGTEAFF.

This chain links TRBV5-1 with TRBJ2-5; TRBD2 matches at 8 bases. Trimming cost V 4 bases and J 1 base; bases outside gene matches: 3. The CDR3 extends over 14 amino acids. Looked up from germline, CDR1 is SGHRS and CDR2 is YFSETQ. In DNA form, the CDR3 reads TGCGCCAGCAGCCCCGGGGGGGCCCAAGAGACCCAGTACTTC. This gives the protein CASSPGGAQETQYF.

CDR3 region: CASSQVRRGANTQETQYF. In DNA, the CDR3 is TGTGCCAGCAGCCAAGTACGGCGGGGGGCTAATACCCAAGAGACCCAGTACTTC. This sequence joins TRBV3-1 (or the pseudogene TRBV3-2) and TRBJ2-5; 8 bases agree with TRBD2. The germline gives CDR1 LGHDT, CDR2 YNNKEL (reference sequence). The CDR3 contains 18 residues. V shed 1 base and J 1 base; nucleotides not matched to a gene: 11.

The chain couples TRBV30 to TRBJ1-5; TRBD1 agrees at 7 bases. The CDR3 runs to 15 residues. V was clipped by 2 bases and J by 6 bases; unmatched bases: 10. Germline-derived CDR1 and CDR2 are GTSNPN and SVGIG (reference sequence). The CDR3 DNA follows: TGTGCCTGGAGTTCCTCGACAGGGTTAAGTCAGCCCCAGCATTTT. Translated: CAWSSSTGLSQPQHF.

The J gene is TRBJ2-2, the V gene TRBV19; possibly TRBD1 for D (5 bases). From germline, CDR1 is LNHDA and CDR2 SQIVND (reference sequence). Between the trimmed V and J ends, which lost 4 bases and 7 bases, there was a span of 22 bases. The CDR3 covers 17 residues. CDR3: CASSRGRPTAARGELFF. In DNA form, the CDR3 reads TGTGCCAGTAGTAGGGGCAGGCCGACAGCCGCCCGCGGGGAGCTGTTTTTT.

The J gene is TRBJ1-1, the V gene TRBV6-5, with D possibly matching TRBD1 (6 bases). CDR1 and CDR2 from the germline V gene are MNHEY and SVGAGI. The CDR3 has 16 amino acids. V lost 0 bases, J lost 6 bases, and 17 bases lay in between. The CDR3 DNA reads TGTGCCAGCAGTTACTCCGTCCACAGGGCGGGAGCTGAAGCTTTCTTT. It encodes CASSYSVHRAGAEAFF.

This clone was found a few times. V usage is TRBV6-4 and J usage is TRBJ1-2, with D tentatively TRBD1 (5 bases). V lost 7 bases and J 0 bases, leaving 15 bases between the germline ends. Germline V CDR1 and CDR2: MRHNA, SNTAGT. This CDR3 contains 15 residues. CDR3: CASTYLGASNYGYTF. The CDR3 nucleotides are TGTGCCAGCACTTACCTTGGGGCCTCTAACTATGGCTACACCTTC.

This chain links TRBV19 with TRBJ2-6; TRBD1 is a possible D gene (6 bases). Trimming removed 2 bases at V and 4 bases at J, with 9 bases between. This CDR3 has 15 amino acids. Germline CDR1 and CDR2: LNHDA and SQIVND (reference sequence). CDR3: CASSITGSGANVLTF. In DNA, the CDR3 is TGTGCCAGTAGTATAACAGGGTCCGGGGCCAACGTCCTGACTTTC.

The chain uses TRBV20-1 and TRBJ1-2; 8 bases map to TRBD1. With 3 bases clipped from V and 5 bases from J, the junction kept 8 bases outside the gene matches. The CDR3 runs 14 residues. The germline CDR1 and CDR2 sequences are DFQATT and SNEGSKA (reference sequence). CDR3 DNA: TGCAGTGCTAGTCCAAAACAGGGGGTATATGGCTACACCTTC. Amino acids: CSASPKQGVYGYTF.

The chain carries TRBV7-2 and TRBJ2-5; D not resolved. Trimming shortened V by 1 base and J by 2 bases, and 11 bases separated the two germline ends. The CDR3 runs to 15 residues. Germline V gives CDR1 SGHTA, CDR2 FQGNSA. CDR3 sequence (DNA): TGTGCCAGCAGCTTAGGCACTCCGTGGCAAGAGACCCAGTACTTC. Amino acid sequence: CASSLGTPWQETQYF.

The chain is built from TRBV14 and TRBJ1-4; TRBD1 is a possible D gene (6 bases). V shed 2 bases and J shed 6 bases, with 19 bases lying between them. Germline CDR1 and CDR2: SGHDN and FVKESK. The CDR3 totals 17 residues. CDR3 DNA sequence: TGTGCCAGCAGCCAAAGACTGACAGGACGAAAGGATGAAAAACTGTTTTTT. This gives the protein CASSQRLTGRKDEKLFF.

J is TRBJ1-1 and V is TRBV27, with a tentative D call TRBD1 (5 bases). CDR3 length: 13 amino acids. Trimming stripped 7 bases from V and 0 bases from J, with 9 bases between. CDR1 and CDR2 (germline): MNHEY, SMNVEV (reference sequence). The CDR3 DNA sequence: TGTGCCAGCAAAAAGGACATGAACACTGAAGCTTTCTTT. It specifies CASKKDMNTEAFF.

CDR3 loop: CASSQTGIHSPLHF. The CDR3 DNA reads TGTGCCAGTAGTCAGACAGGGATCCATTCACCCCTCCACTTT. The V call is TRBV19, the J call TRBJ1-6; 7 bases align to TRBD1. V trimming: 5 bases; J trimming: 8 bases; junction bases outside the gene matches: 6. Germline-derived CDR1 and CDR2 are LNHDA and SQIVND (reference sequence). The CDR3 totals 14 residues.

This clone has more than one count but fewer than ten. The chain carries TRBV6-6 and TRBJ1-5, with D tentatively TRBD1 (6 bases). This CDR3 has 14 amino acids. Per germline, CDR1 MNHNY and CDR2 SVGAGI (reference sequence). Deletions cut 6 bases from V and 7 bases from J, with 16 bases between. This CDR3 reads CASSDYRAGQPQHF. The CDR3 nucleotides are TGTGCCAGCAGCGACTACAGGGCCGGGCAGCCCCAGCATTTT.

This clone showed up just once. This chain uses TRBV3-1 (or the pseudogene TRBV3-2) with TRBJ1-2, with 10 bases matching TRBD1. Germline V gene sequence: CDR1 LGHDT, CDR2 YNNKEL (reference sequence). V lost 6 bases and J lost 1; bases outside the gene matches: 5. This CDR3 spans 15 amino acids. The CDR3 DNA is TGTGCCAGCAGTCTCGGGACAGGGGTTAACTATGGCTACACCTTC. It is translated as CASSLGTGVNYGYTF.

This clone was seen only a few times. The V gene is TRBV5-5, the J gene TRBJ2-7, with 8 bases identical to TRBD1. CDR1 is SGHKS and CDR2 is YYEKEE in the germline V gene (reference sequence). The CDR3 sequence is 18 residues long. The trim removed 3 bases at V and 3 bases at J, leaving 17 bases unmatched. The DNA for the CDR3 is TGTGCCAGCAGCTCTCTAGGATCCTGGGGAGACAGGGGCTACGAGCAGTACGTC. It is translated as CASSSLGSWGDRGYEQYV.

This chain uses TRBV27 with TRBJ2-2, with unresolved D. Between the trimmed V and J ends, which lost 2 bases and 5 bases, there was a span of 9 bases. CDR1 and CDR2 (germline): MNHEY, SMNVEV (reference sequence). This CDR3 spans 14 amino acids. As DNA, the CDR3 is TGTGCCAGCAGTTTAAATACGAGGACCGGGGAGCTGTTTTTT. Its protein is CASSLNTRTGELFF.

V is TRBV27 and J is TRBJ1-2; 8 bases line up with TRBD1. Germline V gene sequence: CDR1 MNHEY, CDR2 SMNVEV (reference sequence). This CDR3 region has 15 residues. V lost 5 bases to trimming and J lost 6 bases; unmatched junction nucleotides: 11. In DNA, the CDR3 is TGTGCCAGCAGTATGTGGGCAGGGGGCGATAATGGCTACACCTTC. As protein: CASSMWAGGDNGYTF.